Ten or more counts support the clone carrying this T cell receptor beta chain. TCRdb re-called the multiplex PCR reads with MiXCR, one entry per CDR3 protein. This table holds roughly 260,000 distinct CDR3 sequences, under 35% found once. Axillary draining lymph nodes of breast cancer patients supplied the node samples. V was pared by 2 bases and J by 1 base, with 5 bases between. CDR1 SGHTA and CDR2 FQGNSA come from the germline V gene. This CDR3 contains 14 residues. The source of the sample is a study of breast tumors, draining lymph nodes, adjacent tissues. Material: axillary lymph node tissue. This receptor was identified in a female donor with breast cancer. Some clones in this sample may be carry-over from other donors' samples. The rearrangement joins TRBV7-2 to TRBJ2-2; D not resolved. DNA for the CDR3: TGTGCCAGCAGCTTATCAGGGAACACCGGGGAGCTGTTTTTT. It encodes CASSLSGNTGELFF.